This TCR beta chain was retrieved from a study of T cell responses to AZD1222 COVID-19 vaccine. Whole-study context: The study pooled second doses at about 4 or about 12 weeks.

Deletions cut 2 bases from V and 7 bases from J, with 13 bases between. This CDR3 is 13 amino acids long. Germline V lookup: CDR1 SGHDT, CDR2 YYEEEE. Here immunoSEQ multiplex PCR was the method, and the copy in TCRdb shows in-frame clones only, minus some. The table lists 90,000 to 120,000 clones, around 94% of them singletons, with 2.2% in the top ten. The clonotype was recovered from an adult in good health. The V and J genes are TRBV5-6 and TRBJ2-7, with D tentatively TRBD1 (5 bases). This material consisted of peripheral blood, taken on day 0 of AZD1222 vaccination. The CDR3 is CASSFRGSQEQYF. CDR3 bases: TGTGCCAGCAGCTTTAGGGGATCGCAAGAGCAGTACTTC.